A single sample gave rise to the 28 T cell receptor beta chains below, sequenced in a study of blood T cells in healthy people across ages. A second PCR, run for 7 to 11 cycles, used a sample-barcoded 5' primer plus a J-beta primer mix. TCRdb ran MiXCR on the 5' RACE reads and lists one entry per CDR3 protein. The sample includes approximately 1,700,000 distinct CDR3 sequences, more than 35% seen only once; the top ten take roughly 23%. The sequenced sample was blood. The source is a human donor in good health.

Concerning this clonotype: Germline is not matched at one junction end, which may reflect a read error. The chain has TRBV6-2 or TRBV6-3 and TRBJ2-5, with TRBD2 as a possible D gene (5 bases). CDR1 is MNHEY, CDR2 SVGEGT, per germline. CDR3 size: 16 residues. The CDR3 DNA follows: TGTGCCTGCAGTTACTCCACTAGTTTGGTGAAAGAGACCCAGTACTTC. Amino acid sequence: CACSYSTSLVKETQYF.

There are a few counts of this clonotype. This sequence joins TRBV29-1 and TRBJ1-2, with TRBD1 as a possible D gene (6 bases). From germline, CDR1 is SQVTM and CDR2 ANQGSEA. Trimming cost V 2 bases and J 2 bases, with 18 bases left between them. This CDR3 spans 16 amino acids. The CDR3 protein is CSVEPGVGGKNYGYTF. CDR3 bases: TGCAGCGTTGAACCCGGGGTAGGGGGTAAAAACTATGGCTACACCTTC.

This chain joins TRBV15 and TRBJ2-3; either TRBD1 or TRBD2 may fit D (5 bases each). The CDR3 has 16 amino acids. Trimming shortened V by 1 base and J by 0 bases, and 11 bases separated the two germline ends. The germline gives CDR1 LNHNV, CDR2 YYDKDF (reference sequence). CDR3: CATSRVAWGSTDTQYF. The CDR3 nucleotides are TGTGCCACCAGCAGAGTTGCCTGGGGGAGCACAGATACGCAGTATTTT. Together with reference TRBV15 and TRBJ2-3, the CDR3 gives the full variable domain: DAMVIQNPRYQVTQFGKPVTLSCSQTLNHNVMYWYQQKSSQAPKLLFHYYDKDFNNEADTPDNFQSRRPNTSFCFLDIRSPGLGDTAMYLCATSRVAWGSTDTQYFGPGTRLTVL.

There are many counts of this clonotype. The chain combines TRBV15 with TRBJ2-5; the D gene is possibly TRBD2 (6 bases). V was clipped by 4 bases and J by 7 bases, with 13 bases between them. Germline V CDR1 and CDR2: LNHNV, YYDKDF (reference sequence). This CDR3 contains 13 residues. CDR3 amino acids: CATSTGLTRTQYF. CDR3 DNA: TGTGCCACCAGCACGGGACTGACGAGGACCCAGTACTTC.

The rearrangement uses TRBV2 and TRBJ2-1; 7 bases align to TRBD2. This CDR3 spans 15 amino acids. CDR1 and CDR2 (germline): SNHLY, FYNNEI. Germline trimming cut 6 bases from V and 4 bases from J; bases unmatched to any gene: 9. The CDR3 loop is CASRPLAEAYNEQFF. The DNA of the CDR3 is TGTGCCAGCAGACCCCTAGCGGAGGCTTACAATGAGCAGTTCTTC.

The rearrangement uses TRBV4-2 and TRBJ2-2; D not certain. This CDR3 contains 16 residues. Per the germline V gene, CDR1 is LGHNA and CDR2 is YNFKEQ. V lost 0 bases and J 0 bases, leaving 8 bases between the germline ends. The CDR3 sequence: CASSQDAAANTGELFF. CDR3 nucleotide sequence: TGTGCCAGCAGCCAAGATGCGGCAGCGAACACCGGGGAGCTGTTTTTT.

This sequence joins TRBV12-3 or TRBV12-4 and TRBJ2-7; no clear D. The ends were cut back, 1 base at V and 3 bases at J, with 16 bases in the middle. This CDR3 is built from 16 residues. CDR3 sequence: CASSLDGTATVYEQYF. The CDR3 region has the DNA TGTGCCAGCAGTTTAGATGGTACGGCAACCGTCTACGAGCAGTACTTC.

This rearrangement joins TRBV7-2 to TRBJ2-3; no clear D. Trimming took off 1 base at V and 6 bases at J, with 11 bases between the two ends. The CDR3 is 14 amino acids. Germline loops: CDR1 SGHTA, CDR2 FQGNSA. As DNA, the CDR3 is TGTGCCAGCAGCTTAGAACAGCCACCTGATACGCAGTATTTT. Translation gives CASSLEQPPDTQYF.

There are a few counts of this clonotype. The rearrangement links TRBV7-2 to TRBJ1-4; 9 bases match TRBD1. The J segment lost 6 bases and the V segment lost 5 bases, leaving 10 bases of the junction unmatched. There are 16 residues in the CDR3. Germline CDR1 is SGHTA and CDR2 is FQGNSA. CDR3 bases: TGTGCCAGCAGCCCCCCGGCGTGGACAGGGGATGAAAAACTGTTTTTT. The encoded protein is CASSPPAWTGDEKLFF.

The CDR3 coding sequence is TGTGCCAGCAGTTACATTGGACTAGCGGTCAACACCGGGGAGCTGTTTTTT. Translating it yields CASSYIGLAVNTGELFF. The V gene is TRBV6-2 or TRBV6-3, the J gene TRBJ2-2, with 10 positions matching TRBD2. The germline V gene has CDR1 MNHEY and CDR2 SVGEGT. The CDR3 is 17 amino acids. Unmatched junction bases numbered 5, after V lost 2 bases and J lost 2 bases.

V gene TRBV3-1 combines with J gene TRBJ2-7; D possibly matches TRBD1 or TRBD2 (6 bases each). The germline V gene has CDR1 LGHDT and CDR2 YNNKEL (reference sequence). The CDR3 loop spans 17 amino acids. V lost 0 bases, J lost 0 bases, and 15 bases lay in between. CDR3 nucleotides: TGTGCCAGCAGCCAAGATCAGGAGGGGGAAAGCTCCTACGAGCAGTACTTC. Protein product: CASSQDQEGESSYEQYF.

This clonotype has just a few counts. The chain joins TRBV6-4 to TRBJ2-3, with D perhaps matching TRBD1 or TRBD2 (5 bases each). The germline CDR1 and CDR2 sequences are MRHNA and SNTAGT. The CDR3 runs 14 residues. Trimming stripped 5 bases from V and 2 bases from J, with 11 bases between. The CDR3 reads CASSRDGFTDTQYF. CDR3 coding DNA: TGTGCCAGCAGTAGGGACGGCTTCACAGATACGCAGTATTTT.

This clonotype was seen a handful of times. The CDR3 loop is CASSDLWRGTSYEQYF. CDR3 sequence (DNA): TGCGCCAGCAGTGATCTCTGGCGGGGGACCTCCTACGAGCAGTACTTC. The chain has TRBV10-2 and TRBJ2-7, with TRBD2 matching 7 bases. V was pared by 3 bases and J by 0 bases, with 8 bases of the junction left unmatched. Germline V gene lookup returns CDR1 WSHSY and CDR2 SAAADI. The CDR3 loop spans 16 amino acids.

The rearrangement uses TRBV7-2 and TRBJ2-5; TRBD1 matches at 7 bases. The length of the CDR3 is 14 residues. V lost 5 bases, J lost 2 bases, and 5 bases stayed unmatched. The germline V gene has CDR1 SGHTA and CDR2 FQGNSA. The CDR3 loop reads CASSQTGTQETQYF. The CDR3 DNA is TGTGCCAGCAGCCAGACAGGGACACAAGAGACCCAGTACTTC.

The chain carries TRBV18 and TRBJ1-5; 8 bases fit TRBD1. The V gene end was trimmed by 3 bases and the J gene end by 7 bases; junction bases not matched to a gene: 2. The length of the CDR3 is 13 residues. Germline V CDR1 and CDR2: KGHSH, LQKENI. Here the CDR3 reads CASSPDREQPQHF. Here the CDR3 DNA reads TGTGCCAGCTCACCGGACAGGGAGCAGCCCCAGCATTTT.

This clonotype occurred a few times. The J gene is TRBJ2-7, the V gene TRBV3-1; D is possibly TRBD2 (6 bases). V lost 0 bases and J lost 2, with 11 bases in between. Germline CDR1 and CDR2: LGHDT and YNNKEL (reference sequence). CDR3 size: 15 residues. The CDR3 sequence: CASSQDSWGAYEQYF. In DNA, the CDR3 is TGTGCCAGCAGCCAAGATTCATGGGGGGCCTACGAGCAGTACTTC.

This clonotype turned up a few times. This chain joins TRBV6-2 or TRBV6-3 and TRBJ1-2, with a possible D match to TRBD1 (5 bases). Germline CDR1 reads MNHEY; CDR2 reads SVGEGT. This CDR3 is 12 amino acids long. V gave up 7 bases and J gave up 4 bases, with 10 bases separating them. CDR3 loop: CASTGDPYGYTF. The CDR3 DNA sequence: TGTGCCAGCACCGGGGACCCCTATGGCTACACCTTC.

The chain uses TRBV6-1 and TRBJ1-4, with unresolved D. CDR1 MNHNS and CDR2 SASEGT come from the germline V gene. The CDR3 is 15 residues long. V lost 0 bases, J lost 5 bases, and 10 bases lay in between. Written as DNA, the CDR3 is TGTGCCAGCAGTGAAGCGTGGAACCCGAATGAAAAACTGTTTTTT. This sequence encodes CASSEAWNPNEKLFF.

For this clonotype: Being one base from a much bigger clone, this may be a read error. The genes are TRBV29-1 and TRBJ1-2; weak D call: TRBD1 (6 bases). V lost 3 bases and J lost 4, with 15 bases in between. Looked up from germline, CDR1 is SQVTM and CDR2 is ANQGSEA. The CDR3 is 14 residues long. This CDR3 is CSVDPLTGVYGYTF. The CDR3, as DNA: TGCAGCGTTGACCCACTGACAGGAGTCTATGGCTACACCTTC.

The V call is TRBV18, the J call TRBJ2-5, with 8 bases fitting TRBD1. The CDR3 loop spans 15 amino acids. Germline assignment: CDR1 KGHSH and CDR2 LQKENI. The ends lost 2 bases at V and 4 bases at J; junction bases unmatched: 6. CDR3 nucleotides: TGTGCCAGCTCACCAGTCGGACAGGGCCGAGAGACCCAGTACTTC. It encodes CASSPVGQGRETQYF.

This clonotype was seen repeatedly, ten times or more. The chain is built from TRBV4-1 and TRBJ2-3; D is unresolved. Trimming cost V 1 base and J 1 base, with 6 bases left between them. The germline V gene has CDR1 MGHRA and CDR2 YSYEKL. This CDR3 comprises 14 residues. In DNA, the CDR3 is TGCGCCAGCAGCCAAGGTGCTCGCACAGATACGCAGTATTTT. Protein: CASSQGARTDTQYF.

The CDR3 coding sequence is TGTGCCAGCAGCTTAAGCGCAGACCAAGAGACCCAGTACTTC. It yields the protein CASSLSADQETQYF. The chain combines TRBV13 with TRBJ2-5; D is uncertain. CDR3 length equals 14 residues. Germline V gene sequence: CDR1 PRHDT, CDR2 FYEKMQ (reference sequence). Between the trimmed V and J ends, which lost 2 bases and 0 bases, there was a span of 7 bases.

The chain uses TRBV25-1 and TRBJ2-7, with D hard to call. Trimming pared 0 bases from V and 1 base from J, leaving 7 bases between. Germline lookup yields CDR1 MGHDK and CDR2 SYGVNS. The CDR3 runs 14 residues. CDR3 nucleotide sequence: TGTGCCAGCAGTGAATATTACCAGTCCTACGAGCAGTACTTC. It codes for CASSEYYQSYEQYF.

This clonotype has more than one count but fewer than ten. This rearrangement joins TRBV9 to TRBJ2-7; the D gene is possibly TRBD1 (6 bases). Deletions cut 3 bases from V and 0 bases from J, with 13 bases between. CDR1 and CDR2 (germline): SGDLS, YYNGEE. The CDR3 sequence is 15 residues long. CDR3 coding DNA: TGTGCCAGCAGCGCCAATACAGGGACCTCCTACGAGCAGTACTTC. It is translated as CASSANTGTSYEQYF.

This clonotype was detected a few times. The rearrangement links TRBV6-1 to TRBJ2-5, with D possibly called TRBD1 or TRBD2 (5 bases each). CDR1 is MNHNS, CDR2 SASEGT, per germline. This CDR3 is built from 17 residues. The V and J ends lost 10 bases and 5 bases respectively, with 29 bases between them. This CDR3 is CAIQILDRDHPEETQYF. The CDR3 nucleotides are TGTGCCATCCAAATATTAGACCGGGACCACCCCGAGGAGACCCAGTACTTC.

V gene TRBV28 combines with J gene TRBJ1-2; D ambiguous. Trimming cost V 8 bases and J 2 bases, with 6 bases left between them. The CDR3 is made up of 11 amino acids. Germline V lookup: CDR1 MDHEN, CDR2 SYDVKM. The CDR3 here is CASVENYGYTF. As DNA, the CDR3 is TGTGCCAGCGTTGAAAACTATGGCTACACCTTC.

J is TRBJ2-6 and V is TRBV3-1; D remains unclear. Trimming removed 4 bases at V and 6 bases at J, with 13 bases between. Germline loops: CDR1 LGHDT, CDR2 YNNKEL (reference sequence). The CDR3 runs to 15 residues. The CDR3 coding sequence is TGTGCCAGCAGCCGAGTCCGTGCCATGGCCAACGTCCTGACTTTC. This encodes CASSRVRAMANVLTF.

This chain links TRBV20-1 with TRBJ2-1, with 7 bases that match TRBD2. This CDR3 has 12 residues. The germline V gene has CDR1 DFQATT and CDR2 SNEGSKA (reference sequence). V dropped 6 bases and J dropped 7; count of bases not matched to a gene: 6. Here the CDR3 reads CSAREVFNEQFF. The CDR3 DNA reads as TGCAGTGCCCGGGAGGTATTTAATGAGCAGTTCTTC.